The clone carrying this TCR beta chain has only one observation. The data derive from a study of blood T cell repertoires in COVID-19. For the study at large: Material from acute and convalescent COVID-19 was sourced from the United States, Italy and Spain. T cells, B-cell-depleted T cells, or PBMCs supplied cDNA or gDNA.

In the study's own analysis: Reference gene primer amplification in the assay estimated nucleated cell counts. Repertoires were generated with immunoSEQ multiplex PCR, while TCRdb's copy carries only in-frame clones and drops some. That table gives V, J and clone size, and the DNA gave D and trimming. The sample holds over 65,000 clones, about nine tenths seen once. The V segment lost 4 bases and the J segment 5 bases; nucleotides outside the gene matches: 0. Germline CDR1 SGHRS, CDR2 YFSETQ. The CDR3 is 13 residues long. The sample comprised peripheral blood. This clonotype originated in a man aged 45-65 years with active or convalescent COVID-19. This chain uses TRBV5-1 with TRBJ2-5, with 12 bases lining up with TRBD2. The DNA for the CDR3 is TGCGCCAGCAGCACTAGCGGGAGGGAGACCCAGTACTTC. Encoded protein: CASSTSGRETQYF.